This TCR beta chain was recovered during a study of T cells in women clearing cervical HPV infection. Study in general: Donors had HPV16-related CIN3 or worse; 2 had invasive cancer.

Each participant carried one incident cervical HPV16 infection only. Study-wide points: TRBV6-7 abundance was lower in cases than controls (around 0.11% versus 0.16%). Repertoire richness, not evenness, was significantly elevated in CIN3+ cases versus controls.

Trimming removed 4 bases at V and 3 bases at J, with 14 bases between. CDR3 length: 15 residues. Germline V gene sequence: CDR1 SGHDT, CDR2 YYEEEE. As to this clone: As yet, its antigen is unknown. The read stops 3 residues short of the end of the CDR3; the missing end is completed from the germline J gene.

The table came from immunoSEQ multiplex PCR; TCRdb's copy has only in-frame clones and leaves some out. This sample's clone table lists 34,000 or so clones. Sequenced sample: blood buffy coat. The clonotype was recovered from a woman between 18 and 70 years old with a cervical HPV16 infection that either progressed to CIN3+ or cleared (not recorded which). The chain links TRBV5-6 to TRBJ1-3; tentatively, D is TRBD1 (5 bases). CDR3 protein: CASSPRTRGGNTIYF. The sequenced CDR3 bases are TGTGCCAGCAGCCCCCGGACAAGAGGTGGAAACACC.